The rows below give T cell receptor beta chains drawn from one sample of a study of T cells in Graves' hyperthyroidism and ophthalmopathy. TCRdb redid the calling of the multiplex PCR reads with MiXCR, one entry per CDR3 protein. Found here are hundreds of thousands of distinct CDR3 sequences, approximately 14% of them singletons; the top ten hold 10%. Material: blood. The receptors stem from a woman younger than 30 with Graves' hyperthyroidism. CDR3s include the opening cysteine and the closing phenylalanine or tryptophan. The D gene is left open where the match is weak. Only some rows state a clone size, as once, few, many or a class for expanded clones.

>14|TRBV7-6|NA|TRBJ2-7|many
TGTGCCAGCAGCTTAATGGCTGGGTCCGGGGAGCAGTACTTC
CASSLMAGSGEQYF
>14|TRBV15|NA|TRBJ2-7|few
TGTGCCACCAGATCGCAGGGGAAGGCCTACGAGCAGTACTTC
CATRSQGKAYEQYF
>13|TRBV12-3/TRBV12-4|NA|TRBJ2-1|NA
TGTGCCATCCGGTCACGGGGCAGCGGAGAGCAGTTCTTC
CAIRSRGSGEQFF
>16|TRBV7-2|NA|TRBJ2-5|many
TGTGCCAGCAGCCCGATAGGGGGGGGGTCTGTAGAGACCCAGTACTTC
CASSPIGGGSVETQYF
>15|TRBV7-2|TRBD2|TRBJ2-1|many
TGTGCCAGCACCTCCCGGACTAGCGGGACTGCTGAGCAGTTCTTC
CASTSRTSGTAEQFF
>16|TRBV11-2|TRBD2|TRBJ2-2|many
TGTGCCAGCAGCTTAACGACTAGCGGAAACACCGGGGAGCTGTTTTTT
CASSLTTSGNTGELFF
>13|TRBV15|NA|TRBJ2-7|NA
TGTGCCACCAGCAACGGCAGGATGTACGAGCAGTACTTC
CATSNGRMYEQYF
>15|TRBV4-3|TRBD2|TRBJ2-3|many
TGCGCCAGCAGCCAAGACTGGGGTTGGGGGGGTACGCAGTATTTT
CASSQDWGWGGTQYF
>16|TRBV25-1|NA|TRBJ2-1|few
TGTACCAGCAGTGGAGGTCAGGTTGGGGTTATGAATGAGCAGTTCTTC
CTSSGGQVGVMNEQFF
>13|TRBV28|TRBD1|TRBJ1-1|many
TGTGCCAGCGGACAGGTGCCGAACACTGAAGCTTTCTTT
CASGQVPNTEAFF
>21|TRBV7-2|TRBD2|TRBJ2-2|NA
TGTGCCAGCAGCCCACAGGGGCGCGGTACTAGCGGGAGACCCACCACCGGGGAGCTGTTTTTT
CASSPQGRGTSGRPTTGELFF
>21|TRBV10-2|NA|TRBJ1-4|few
TGCGCCAGCAGTGAGTTTCCCCCGGGAGGCGAAGGTTGGGCGGCTAATGAAAAACTGTTTTTT
CASSEFPPGGEGWAANEKLFF
>13|TRBV7-2|NA|TRBJ2-1|NA
TGTGCCAGCAGCTTAAGGGTTGCCAATGAGCAGTTCTTC
CASSLRVANEQFF
>14|TRBV30|NA|TRBJ2-1|few
TGTGCCTGGGGGGCCACGAGCTCCTACAATGAGCAGTTCTTC
CAWGATSSYNEQFF
>15|TRBV7-9|TRBD2|TRBJ2-2|NA
TGTGCCAGCAGCTATAGCGGGACGAACACCGGGGAGCTGTTTTTT
CASSYSGTNTGELFF
>15|TRBV5-1|TRBD1|TRBJ2-3|NA
TGCGCCAGCAGCTTGGGGACAGGGTACGCCTCTACGCAGTATTTT
CASSLGTGYASTQYF
>14|TRBV28|NA|TRBJ1-2|many
TGTGCCAGCAGTCCACTAGGACGTGGAATGGTCTACACCTTC
CASSPLGRGMVYTF
>16|TRBV6-1|TRBD1|TRBJ2-2|few
TGTGCCAGCAGTTGGGGACAGGGGGCAAAGGCGGGGGAGCTGTTTTTT
CASSWGQGAKAGELFF
>17|TRBV25-1|TRBD1|TRBJ2-1|NA
TGTGCCAGCAGTGAATTGACACCGGGACAGGGCTACAATGAGCAGTTCTTC
CASSELTPGQGYNEQFF
>15|TRBV7-6|NA|TRBJ2-7|many
TGTGCCAGCAGCCCAGGGGCCCAAGAGGGGTACGAGCAGTACTTC
CASSPGAQEGYEQYF
>15|TRBV20-1|TRBD1|TRBJ2-5|NA
TGCAGTGCTAGACACGACAGGGGGTACCAAGAGACCCAGTACTTC
CSARHDRGYQETQYF
>13|TRBV14|NA|TRBJ2-7|few
TGTGCCAGCAGCCAAGGACTGATTGACGAGCAGTACTTC
CASSQGLIDEQYF
>13|TRBV13|NA|TRBJ2-1|many
TGTGCCAGCAGCCCCCAGTGGAGCAATGAGCAGTTCTTC
CASSPQWSNEQFF
>14|TRBV27|NA|TRBJ1-6|once
TGTGCCAGCAGCCCCGGGGTGATCAATTCACCCCTCCACTTT
CASSPGVINSPLHF
>14|TRBV19|TRBD1|TRBJ2-2|NA
TGTGCCAGTAGGAGACAGGGGAACACCGGGGAGCTGCTTTTT
CASRRQGNTGELLF
>14|TRBV7-2|NA|TRBJ2-7|many
TGTGCCAGCAGCTTAGGTGGCCTGGGGTACGAGCAGTACTTC
CASSLGGLGYEQYF
>15|TRBV6-2/TRBV6-3|TRBD2|TRBJ2-1|many
TGTGCCAGCAGGAGAGCGGGAGGGGACTACAATGAGCAGTTCTTC
CASRRAGGDYNEQFF
>13|TRBV20-1|TRBD1|TRBJ1-2|few
TGCAGTGCTGAACAGGGGCCCCTTAGTGGCTACACCTTC
CSAEQGPLSGYTF